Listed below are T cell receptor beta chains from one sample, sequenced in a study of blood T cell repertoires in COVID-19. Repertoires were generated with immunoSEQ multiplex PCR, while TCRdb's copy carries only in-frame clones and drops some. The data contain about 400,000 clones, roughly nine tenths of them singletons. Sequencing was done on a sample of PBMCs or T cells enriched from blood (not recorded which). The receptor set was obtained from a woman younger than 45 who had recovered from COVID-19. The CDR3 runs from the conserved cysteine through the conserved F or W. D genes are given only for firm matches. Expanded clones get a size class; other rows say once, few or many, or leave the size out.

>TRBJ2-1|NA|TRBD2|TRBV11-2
CASSFRSGRHNEQFF
TGTGCCAGCAGCTTTAGGAGCGGGAGGCACAATGAGCAGTTCTTC
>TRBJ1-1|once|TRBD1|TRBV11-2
CASSLGQGLGNTEAFF
TGTGCCAGCAGCCTCGGACAGGGGCTGGGGAACACTGAAGCTTTCTTT
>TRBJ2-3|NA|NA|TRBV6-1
CASSETRQGDTQYF
TGTGCCAGCAGTGAAACTAGGCAGGGGGATACGCAGTATTTT
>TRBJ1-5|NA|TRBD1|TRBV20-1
CSASGTVNNQPQHF
TGCAGTGCTAGTGGGACAGTGAACAATCAGCCCCAGCATTTT
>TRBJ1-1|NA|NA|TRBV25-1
CASSELSLNTEAFF
TGTGCCAGCAGTGAATTGTCCTTGAACACTGAAGCTTTCTTT
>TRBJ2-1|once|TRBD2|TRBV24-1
CATSDPLSGSGYNEQFF
TGTGCCACCAGTGATCCACTTAGCGGGAGTGGCTACAATGAGCAGTTCTTC
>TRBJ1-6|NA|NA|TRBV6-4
CASRQVPGDSPLHF
TGTGCCAGCAGACAGGTCCCTGGGGATTCACCCCTCCACTTT
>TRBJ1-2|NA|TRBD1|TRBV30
CAWSRDRGYGYTF
TGTGCCTGGAGCCGGGACAGGGGCTATGGCTACACCTTC
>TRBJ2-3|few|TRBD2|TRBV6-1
CASSESPGLAGDTQYF
TGTGCCAGCAGTGAATCCCCGGGACTAGCGGGAGATACGCAGTATTTT
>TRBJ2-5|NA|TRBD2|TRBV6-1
CASSDPAGSQETQYF
TGTGCCAGCAGTGACCCAGCGGGGAGCCAAGAGACCCAGTACTTC
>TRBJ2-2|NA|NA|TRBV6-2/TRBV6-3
CASSRRGNTGELFF
TGTGCCAGCAGCCGAAGGGGGAACACCGGGGAGCTGTTTTTT
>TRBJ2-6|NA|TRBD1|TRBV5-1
CASRGQGIRGANVLTF
TGCGCCAGCAGGGGACAGGGGATCAGAGGGGCCAACGTCCTGACTTTC
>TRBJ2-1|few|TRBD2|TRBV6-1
CASSEGAGEPSYNEQFF
TGTGCCAGCAGTGAGGGAGCGGGGGAACCCTCCTACAATGAGCAGTTCTTC
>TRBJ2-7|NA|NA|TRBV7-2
CASSLPSDTTHSYEQYF
TGTGCCAGCAGCTTACCCTCGGACACTACGCATTCCTACGAGCAGTACTTC
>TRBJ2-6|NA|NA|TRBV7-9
CASSQRESGANVLTF
TGTGCCAGCAGCCAAAGGGAGTCTGGGGCCAACGTCCTGACTTTC
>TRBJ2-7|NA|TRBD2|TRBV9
CASSVAIAGGYEQYF
TGTGCCAGCAGCGTTGCGATAGCGGGGGGCTACGAGCAGTACTTC
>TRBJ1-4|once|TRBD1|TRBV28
CASSAPRGPPIEKLFF
TGTGCCAGCAGCGCACCAAGGGGGCCACCAATTGAAAAACTGTTTTTT
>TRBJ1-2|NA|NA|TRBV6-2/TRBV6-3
CASSYFFSGGYGYTF
TGTGCCAGCAGTTACTTCTTTTCCGGGGGCTATGGCTACACCTTC
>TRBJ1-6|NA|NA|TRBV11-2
CASSLERATGNSPLHF
TGTGCCAGCAGCTTAGAGCGGGCAACGGGGAATTCACCCCTCCACTTT
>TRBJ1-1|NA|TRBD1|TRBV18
CASSFGQDTEAFF
TGTGCCAGCTCCTTCGGACAGGACACTGAAGCTTTCTTT
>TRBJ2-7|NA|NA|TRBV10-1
CASSEPPEVYEQYF
TGCGCCAGCAGTGAGCCCCCAGAAGTGTACGAGCAGTACTTC
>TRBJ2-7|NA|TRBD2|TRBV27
CASALAGENEQYF
TGTGCCAGCGCACTAGCGGGAGAGAACGAGCAGTACTTC
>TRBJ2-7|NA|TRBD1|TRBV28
CASNTGQVGAEQYF
TGTGCCAGCAACACCGGACAGGTTGGAGCCGAGCAGTACTTC
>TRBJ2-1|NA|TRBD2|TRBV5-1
CASSSGTSGYNEQFF
TGCGCCAGCAGTTCCGGGACTAGCGGCTACAATGAGCAGTTCTTC
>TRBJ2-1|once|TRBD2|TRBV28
CASSLLSSGRSPDNEQFF
TGTGCCAGCAGTTTATTGAGTAGCGGGAGGTCTCCTGACAATGAGCAGTTCTTC
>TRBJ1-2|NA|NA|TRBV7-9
CASSFGQDYGYTF
TGTGCCAGCAGCTTTGGGCAGGACTATGGCTACACCTTC
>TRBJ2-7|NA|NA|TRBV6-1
CASSENSAGSIEQYF
TGTGCCAGCAGTGAGAATTCGGCGGGATCTATAGAGCAGTACTTC
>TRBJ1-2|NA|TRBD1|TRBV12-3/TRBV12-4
CASSFQGAGDNTF
TGTGCCAGCAGTTTCCAGGGGGCAGGGGACAACACCTTC
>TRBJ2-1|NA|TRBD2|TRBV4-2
CASSQGGAGVNEQFF
TGTGCCAGCAGCCAAGGGGGAGCGGGGGTCAATGAGCAGTTCTTC
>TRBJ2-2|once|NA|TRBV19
CASSTSGVGGELFF
TGTGCCAGTAGTACCTCCGGGGTAGGCGGGGAGCTGTTTTTT
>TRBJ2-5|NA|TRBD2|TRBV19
CASSMRGGMETQYF
TGTGCCAGTAGTATGCGCGGGGGGATGGAGACCCAGTACTTC
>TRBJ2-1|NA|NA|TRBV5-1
CASSLVLEVSHDEQFF
TGCGCCAGCAGCTTGGTTTTAGAGGTTTCACACGATGAGCAGTTCTTC